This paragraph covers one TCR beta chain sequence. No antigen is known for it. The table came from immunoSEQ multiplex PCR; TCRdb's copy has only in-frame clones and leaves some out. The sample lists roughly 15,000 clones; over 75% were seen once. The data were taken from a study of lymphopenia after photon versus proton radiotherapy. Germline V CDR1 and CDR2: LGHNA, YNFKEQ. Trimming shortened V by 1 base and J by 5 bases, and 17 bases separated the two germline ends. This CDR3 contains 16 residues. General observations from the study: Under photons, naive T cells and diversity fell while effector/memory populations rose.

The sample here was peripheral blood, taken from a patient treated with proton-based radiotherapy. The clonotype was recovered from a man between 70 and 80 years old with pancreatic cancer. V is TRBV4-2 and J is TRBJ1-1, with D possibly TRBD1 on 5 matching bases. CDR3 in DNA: TGTGCCAGCAGCCAAGCCCGACAGAGACGCCTGACTGAAGCTTTCTTT. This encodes CASSQARQRRLTEAFF.